The next 26 T cell receptor beta chains were all read from a single sample in a study of T cells in Graves' hyperthyroidism and ophthalmopathy. Amplified regions were TCR beta CDR3 sequences from RNA transcripts. The primer set for the first-round RT-PCR of the TCR CDR3 was HTBI. A single record per CDR3 protein comes from TCRdb applying MiXCR to the multiplex PCR reads. Of roughly 400,000 distinct CDR3 sequences in the sample, 25% were seen once. The material sequenced was blood. The source is a man between 45 and 60 years old with Graves' hyperthyroidism.

This clonotype has more than one count but fewer than ten. The chain combines TRBV20-1 with TRBJ2-7; weak D call: TRBD2 (6 bases). Trimming pared 5 bases from V and 1 base from J, leaving 12 bases between. This CDR3 spans 13 amino acids. Germline V lookup: CDR1 DFQATT, CDR2 SNEGSKA (reference sequence). CDR3 protein: CSAARDWSYEQYF. CDR3 DNA: TGCAGTGCTGCCCGGGACTGGTCCTACGAGCAGTACTTC.

The chain combines TRBV5-6 with TRBJ2-5; D is ambiguous. Germline V gene sequence: CDR1 SGHDT, CDR2 YYEEEE. The V gene lost 0 bases and the J gene lost 3 bases, with 18 bases spanning the gap. The CDR3 consists of 17 residues. The CDR3 DNA sequence: TGTGCCAGCAGCTTGGGGCGATCCCTCCCCCCCGAAGAGACCCAGTACTTC. This sequence encodes CASSLGRSLPPEETQYF.

V and J are TRBV20-1 and TRBJ2-3; D uncertain. CDR1 DFQATT and CDR2 SNEGSKA come from the germline V gene (reference sequence). This CDR3 is built from 12 residues. V was clipped by 3 bases and J by 7 bases, with 11 bases between them. The CDR3 spells CSASLAANTQYF. The CDR3 nucleotides read TGCAGTGCTAGCCTGGCGGCTAATACGCAGTATTTT.

The chain recombines TRBV3-1 with TRBJ1-1; 8 bases are a match to TRBD1. The CDR3 has 16 residues. Germline trimming cut 0 bases from V and 2 bases from J; bases unmatched to any gene: 5. Germline CDR1 reads LGHDT; CDR2 reads YNNKEL (reference sequence). For the CDR3, the DNA is TGTGCCAGCAGCCAAGAAGGGACAGGCAGAAACACTGAAGCTTTCTTT. This encodes CASSQEGTGRNTEAFF.

This clonotype was detected only a few times. The chain combines TRBV20-1 with TRBJ2-1; the match to TRBD2 covers 11 bases. The V and J ends lost 6 bases and 5 bases, in that order; junction bases with no gene match: 3. Germline values: CDR1 DFQATT, CDR2 SNEGSKA (reference sequence). The CDR3 extends over 13 amino acids. CDR3 nucleotide sequence: TGCAGTGCCACGGGACTAGCGGACAATGAGCAGTTCTTC. Translated: CSATGLADNEQFF.

CDR3 sequence: CASRGLAGVYNEQFF. The CDR3 DNA follows: TGTGCCAGCCGTGGACTAGCGGGAGTTTACAATGAGCAGTTCTTC. V gene TRBV6-2 or TRBV6-3 combines with J gene TRBJ2-1; TRBD2 matches 13 bases. There are 15 residues in the CDR3. Unmatched junction bases numbered 5, after V lost 8 bases and J lost 4 bases. Germline CDR1 is MNHEY and CDR2 is SVGEGT.

There are a few counts of this clonotype. This chain's CDR3 is CSAGSGSGSTDTQYF. The CDR3 DNA is TGCAGTGCCGGTAGTGGTAGCGGTAGCACAGATACGCAGTATTTT. The chain recombines TRBV20-1 with TRBJ2-3, with D perhaps TRBD2 (6 bases). Germline V lookup: CDR1 DFQATT, CDR2 SNEGSKA (reference sequence). The V end lost 6 bases, the J end lost 0 bases, and 16 bases lay between the germline ends. The CDR3 consists of 15 residues.

A few counts support this clonotype. The V and J genes are TRBV6-1 and TRBJ1-1, with D possibly being TRBD1 (6 bases). V lost 7 bases to trimming and J lost 9 bases, with 18 bases between them. The CDR3 is 13 residues long. Looked up from germline, CDR1 is MNHNS and CDR2 is SASEGT. CDR3 nucleotide sequence: TGTGCCAGCAAAGAAAACAGGGAAGCTAAAGCTTTCTTT. Amino acid sequence: CASKENREAKAFF.

The chain couples TRBV7-9 to TRBJ2-3; D unclear. The CDR3 has 14 amino acids. In germline, CDR1 is SEHNR, CDR2 FQNEAQ (reference sequence). V was shortened by 4 bases and J by 2 bases, with 10 bases between the two germline ends. The CDR3 bases are TGTGCCAGCAGCTCCCTGGGCAACACAGATACGCAGTATTTT. Translated: CASSSLGNTDTQYF.

This chain connects TRBV20-1 to TRBJ2-3, with TRBD2 matching over 13 bases. The germline gives CDR1 DFQATT, CDR2 SNEGSKA (reference sequence). The CDR3 has 15 residues. With V trimmed by 4 bases and J by 4 bases, 5 bases remained unmatched. The CDR3 DNA sequence: TGCAGTGCTACCAGGACTAGCGGGAGCCCAGATACGCAGTATTTT. Its protein product is CSATRTSGSPDTQYF.

This clonotype was recorded many times. This sequence joins TRBV11-2 and TRBJ1-1; D remains ambiguous. Germline CDR1 and CDR2: SGHAT and FQNNGV. The CDR3 totals 13 residues. Between the trimmed V and J ends, which lost 6 bases and 0 bases, there was a span of 8 bases. The CDR3 sequence: CASSSTVNTEAFF. The CDR3 DNA sequence: TGTGCCAGCAGTTCCACAGTGAACACTGAAGCTTTCTTT.

V and J are TRBV29-1 and TRBJ2-5; D perhaps matches TRBD2 (6 bases). CDR3 size: 12 residues. CDR1 is SQVTM and CDR2 is ANQGSEA in the germline V gene. V was shortened by 7 bases and J by 4 bases, with 13 bases between the two germline ends. The CDR3 nucleotides are TGCAGCGCTTTATGGGGAGGAGAGACCCAGTACTTC. It encodes CSALWGGETQYF.

This chain connects TRBV20-1 to TRBJ2-5, with a weak D call TRBD1 (5 bases). V lost 1 base, J lost 5 bases, and 17 bases lay in between. Germline V lookup: CDR1 DFQATT, CDR2 SNEGSKA (reference sequence). The CDR3 loop spans 15 amino acids. The DNA for the CDR3 is TGCAGTGCTAGAGGCGCAGTTGGGGCGCACGAGACCCAGTACTTC. Residues: CSARGAVGAHETQYF.

The rearrangement links TRBV14 to TRBJ2-3; TRBD2 matches at 9 bases. CDR3 length: 18 amino acids. In germline, CDR1 is SGHDN, CDR2 FVKESK. Trimming cost V 0 bases and J 4 bases; bases outside gene matches: 11. The CDR3 region has the DNA TGTGCCAGCAGCCAAGATAAGGGACTAGCATCCGGGTCAGATACGCAGTATTTT. Protein sequence: CASSQDKGLASGSDTQYF. The variable domain in full, completed from reference TRBV14 and TRBJ2-3, reads EAGVTQFPSHSVIEKGQTVTLRCDPISGHDNLYWYRRVMGKEIKFLLHFVKESKQDESGMPNNRFLAERTGGTYSTLKVQPAELEDSGVYFCASSQDKGLASGSDTQYFGPGTRLTVL.

The genes are TRBV9 and TRBJ2-5; D unclear. V was cut by 5 bases and J by 2 bases, with 16 bases left in between. This CDR3 spans 15 amino acids. Germline loops: CDR1 SGDLS, CDR2 YYNGEE. As DNA, the CDR3 is TGTGCCAGCAGTGCCGAAGGCGGATTACAAGAGACCCAGTACTTC. Amino acid sequence: CASSAEGGLQETQYF.

This clonotype occurred a few times. V usage is TRBV28 and J usage is TRBJ1-1, with D possibly being TRBD1 (6 bases). V lost 3 bases and J lost 11, with 13 bases in between. The CDR3 loop spans 12 amino acids. CDR1 and CDR2 from the germline V gene are MDHEN and SYDVKM. In DNA, the CDR3 is TGTGCCAGCAGTTTCCGGGGGGGCAAGGCTTTCTTT. It specifies CASSFRGGKAFF.

This clonotype has a handful of counts. CDR3 sequence (DNA): TGTGCCAGCAGCGTAGGCGCGGGACGAGCTCAAGATACGCAGTATTTT. This encodes CASSVGAGRAQDTQYF. The chain combines TRBV9 with TRBJ2-3; a possible D gene is TRBD2 (6 bases). Between the trimmed V and J ends, which lost 0 bases and 5 bases, there was a span of 16 bases. CDR1 SGDLS and CDR2 YYNGEE come from the germline V gene. This CDR3 is built from 16 residues.

This clonotype was seen a handful of times. J is TRBJ2-1 and V is TRBV7-2; D call uncertain. V lost 0 bases and J 1 base, leaving 10 bases between the germline ends. CDR3 length: 16 amino acids. Germline V lookup: CDR1 SGHTA, CDR2 FQGNSA. The CDR3 region is CASSLAAVMSYNEQFF. DNA of the CDR3: TGTGCCAGCAGCTTAGCGGCAGTGATGTCCTACAATGAGCAGTTCTTC.

This clonotype has ten or more counts. This chain connects TRBV11-2 to TRBJ2-5; 14 nucleotides match TRBD2. CDR3 length: 15 residues. V dropped 6 bases and J dropped 7; count of bases not matched to a gene: 7. Germline V gives CDR1 SGHAT, CDR2 FQNNGV. Written as DNA, the CDR3 is TGTGCCAGCAGGACACCGGGACTAGCGGGAGTGACCCAGTACTTC. Translation gives CASRTPGLAGVTQYF.

This clonotype has a handful of counts. The chain uses TRBV24-1 and TRBJ2-3; 7 nucleotides match TRBD2. The CDR3 spans 14 residues. CDR1 is KGHDR and CDR2 is SFDVKD in the germline V gene. J was trimmed by 3 bases and V by 9 bases; bases with no gene match: 8. The CDR3 coding sequence is TGTGCCACCGGCCCCGGGAGGAGGACAGATACGCAGTATTTT. Protein sequence: CATGPGRRTDTQYF.

The chain employs TRBV20-1 and TRBJ2-1; 7 bases are a match to TRBD2. The CDR3 is 15 amino acids. With 5 bases clipped from V and 9 bases from J, the junction kept 16 bases outside the gene matches. Germline values: CDR1 DFQATT, CDR2 SNEGSKA (reference sequence). CDR3 coding DNA: TGCAGTGCTGGACTGGACTGGCGGGAGATTCGTGAGCAGTTCTTC. Translated: CSAGLDWREIREQFF.

The V gene is TRBV3-1, the J gene TRBJ1-5; D ambiguous. CDR3 length equals 13 residues. Germline assignment: CDR1 LGHDT and CDR2 YNNKEL (reference sequence). V lost 0 bases, J lost 3 bases, and 3 bases lay in between. DNA for the CDR3: TGTGCCAGCAGCCAAGAACCCAATCAGCCCCAGCATTTT. Amino acid sequence: CASSQEPNQPQHF.

This clonotype was recorded many times. The genes are TRBV2 and TRBJ1-5; 10 bases are shared with TRBD1. CDR1 and CDR2 from the germline V gene are SNHLY and FYNNEI. With 7 bases clipped from V and 1 base from J, the junction kept 4 bases outside the gene matches. CDR3 size: 15 residues. CDR3 DNA sequence: TGTGCCAGCACCGGACAGGGGGGCAGCAATCAGCCCCAGCATTTT. Protein sequence: CASTGQGGSNQPQHF.

CDR3 residues: CASSLSRQVTEAFF. The DNA for the CDR3 is TGTGCCAGCAGTCTGAGTAGACAAGTCACTGAAGCTTTCTTT. The chain is built from TRBV12-3 or TRBV12-4 and TRBJ1-1; D ambiguous. The CDR3 length is 14 residues. V gave up 5 bases and J gave up 4 bases, with 14 bases separating them.

This clonotype was counted a few times. V gene TRBV5-1 combines with J gene TRBJ2-3; 8 bases agree with TRBD2. The germline V gene encodes CDR1 SGHRS and CDR2 YFSETQ. The CDR3 totals 15 residues. Germline trimming cut 0 bases from V and 4 bases from J; bases unmatched to any gene: 4. The DNA for the CDR3 is TGCGCCAGCAGCTTGGGCGCGGGGGGAGCAGATACGCAGTATTTT. Protein product: CASSLGAGGADTQYF.

With respect to this clonotype: One end of the junction is discordant with germline, which a read error may explain. The CDR3 region has the DNA TGTGCCAGCAGTTACTCCGGCACCCTCAGGTACGAGCAGTACTTC. Translating it yields CASSYSGTLRYEQYF. This sequence joins TRBV6-4 and TRBJ2-7; D is unclear. This CDR3 is 15 amino acids long. CDR1 and CDR2 (germline): MRHNA, SNTAGT.